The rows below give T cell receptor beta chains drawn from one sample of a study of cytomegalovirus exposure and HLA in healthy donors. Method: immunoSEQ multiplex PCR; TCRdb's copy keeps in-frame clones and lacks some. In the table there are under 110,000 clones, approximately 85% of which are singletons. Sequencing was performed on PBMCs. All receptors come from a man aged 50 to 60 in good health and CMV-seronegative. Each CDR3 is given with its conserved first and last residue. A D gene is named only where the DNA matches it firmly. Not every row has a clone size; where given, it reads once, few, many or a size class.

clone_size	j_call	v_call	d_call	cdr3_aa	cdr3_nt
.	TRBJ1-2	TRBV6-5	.	CASSYDGMRANYGYTF	TGTGCCAGCAGTTACGACGGGATGAGGGCTAACTATGGCTACACCTTC
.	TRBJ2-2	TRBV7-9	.	CASSLNSGRAGELFF	TGTGCCAGCAGCTTAAATTCGGGCAGGGCCGGGGAGCTGTTTTTT
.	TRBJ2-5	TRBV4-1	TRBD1	CASSRDRGLAQETQYF	TGCGCCAGCAGCCGAGACAGGGGATTAGCCCAAGAGACCCAGTACTTC
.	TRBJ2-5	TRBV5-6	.	CASSFVAIQDTQYF	TGTGCCAGCAGCTTTGTTGCGATACAGGATACCCAGTACTTC
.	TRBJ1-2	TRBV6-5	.	CATSLGNYGYTF	TGTGCCACCTCACTCGGTAACTATGGCTACACCTTC
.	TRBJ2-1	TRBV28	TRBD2	CASSLRGNEQFF	TGTGCCAGCAGTTTGCGGGGGAATGAGCAGTTCTTC
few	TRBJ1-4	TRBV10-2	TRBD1	CASSGTGTGGEKLFF	TGCGCCAGCAGTGGAACCGGGACAGGGGGTGAAAAACTGTTTTTT
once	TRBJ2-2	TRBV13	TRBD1	CASSAGTGATGELFF	TGTGCCAGCAGCGCCGGGACAGGAGCGACCGGGGAGCTGTTTTTT
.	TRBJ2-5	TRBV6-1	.	CASSASYGVQETQYF	TGTGCCAGCAGTGCTTCTTACGGGGTTCAAGAGACCCAGTACTTC
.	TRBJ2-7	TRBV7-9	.	CASSQGGTYEQYF	TGTGCCAGCAGCCAGGGGGGCACCTACGAGCAGTACTTC
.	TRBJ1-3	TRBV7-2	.	CASSSPVQGRDTIYF	TGTGCCAGCAGCTCGCCGGTCCAGGGTCGGGACACCATATATTTT
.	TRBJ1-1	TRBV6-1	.	CASSRGGNTEAFF	TGTGCCAGCTCGAGGGGGGGGAACACTGAAGCTTTCTTT
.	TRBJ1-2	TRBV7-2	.	CASSSGQTNYGYTF	TGTGCCAGCAGCTCGGGACAAACCAACTATGGCTACACCTTC
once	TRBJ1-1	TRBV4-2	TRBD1	CASRIEGAGSTEAFF	TGTGCCAGCAGAATAGAGGGGGCCGGGAGCACTGAAGCTTTCTTT
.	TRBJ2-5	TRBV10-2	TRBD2	CASSSSGETQYF	TGCGCCAGCAGTTCTAGCGGGGAGACCCAGTACTTC
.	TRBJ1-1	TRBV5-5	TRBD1	CASSLWRQGGTTEAFF	TGTGCCAGCAGCTTGTGGAGACAGGGGGGGACCACTGAAGCTTTCTTT
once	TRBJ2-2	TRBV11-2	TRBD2	CASSRYSGGNTGELFF	TGTGCCAGCAGCCGATATAGCGGGGGAAACACCGGGGAGCTGTTTTTT
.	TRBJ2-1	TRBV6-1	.	CASGLSSYNEQFF	TGTGCCAGCGGGCTAAGCTCCTACAATGAGCAGTTCTTC
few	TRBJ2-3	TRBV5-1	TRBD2	CASSLVPGGGNTDTQYF	TGCGCCAGCAGCTTGGTACCGGGGGGGGGAAACACAGATACGCAGTATTTT
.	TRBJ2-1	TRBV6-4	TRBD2	CASSGTSGMYNEQFF	TGTGCCAGCAGTGGGACTAGCGGGATGTACAATGAGCAGTTCTTC
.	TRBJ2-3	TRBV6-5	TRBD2	CASKTVTSGTDTQYF	TGTGCCAGCAAAACAGTGACTAGCGGAACAGATACGCAGTATTTT
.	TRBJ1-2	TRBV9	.	CASSATTGLVYGYTF	TGTGCCAGCAGCGCAACGACAGGTCTCGTCTATGGCTACACCTTC
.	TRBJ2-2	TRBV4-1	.	CASSQDLWTPGDTGELFF	TGCGCCAGCAGCCAAGATCTGTGGACTCCGGGCGACACCGGGGAGCTGTTTTTT
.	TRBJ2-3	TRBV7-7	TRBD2	CASSPRLAGAADTQYF	TGTGCTAGCAGCCCAAGACTAGCGGGGGCGGCAGATACGCAGTATTTT
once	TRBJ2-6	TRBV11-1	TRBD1	CASTDRGTSSGANVLTF	TGTGCCAGCACGGACAGGGGGACCTCATCTGGGGCCAACGTCCTGACTTTC
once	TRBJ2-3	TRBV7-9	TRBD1	CASSLEGAVADTQYF	TGTGCCAGCAGCTTAGAGGGGGCTGTCGCAGATACGCAGTATTTT
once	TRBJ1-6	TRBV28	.	CASLDRGGSPLHF	TGTGCCAGCCTCGACAGAGGGGGTTCACCCCTCCACTTT
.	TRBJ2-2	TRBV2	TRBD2	CASKAGVNTGELFF	TGTGCCAGCAAGGCGGGGGTTAACACCGGGGAGCTGTTTTTT
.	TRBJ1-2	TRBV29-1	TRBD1	CSVPDRGFYGYTF	TGCAGCGTTCCAGACAGGGGCTTCTATGGCTACACCTTC